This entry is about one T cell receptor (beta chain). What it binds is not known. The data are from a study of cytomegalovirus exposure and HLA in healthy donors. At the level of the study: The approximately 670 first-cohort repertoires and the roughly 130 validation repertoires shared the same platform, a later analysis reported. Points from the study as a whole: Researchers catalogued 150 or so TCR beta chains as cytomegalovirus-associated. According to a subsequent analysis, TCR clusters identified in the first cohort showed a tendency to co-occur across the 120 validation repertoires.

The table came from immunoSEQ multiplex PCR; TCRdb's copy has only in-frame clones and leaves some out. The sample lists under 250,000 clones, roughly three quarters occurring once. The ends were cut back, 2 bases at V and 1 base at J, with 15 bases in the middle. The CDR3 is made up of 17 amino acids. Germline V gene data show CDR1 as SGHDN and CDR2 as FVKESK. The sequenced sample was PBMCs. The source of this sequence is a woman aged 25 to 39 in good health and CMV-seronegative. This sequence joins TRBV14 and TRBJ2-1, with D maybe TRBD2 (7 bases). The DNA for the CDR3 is TGTGCCAGCAGCCAATACGAAAGGGGGGGATCCTACAATGAGCAGTTCTTC. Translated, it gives CASSQYERGGSYNEQFF.